This T cell receptor (beta chain) was recovered during a study of T cells after yellow fever vaccination (dated by TCRdb to between 2018 and 2020). A note on the overall study: Libraries from fractions with low cell numbers were prepared with the SMART-Seq v4 Ultra Low Input RNA kit. To follow T-cell clones before and after both primary and booster YFV17D yellow fever vaccination, bulk TCR alpha and beta repertoires underwent longitudinal sequencing. The cohort comprised two healthy male donors, one aged 18 to 30 and one aged 30 to 40 years. Bulk PBMC replicates and cell subsets were isolated from blood drawn at multiple timepoints before and after both primary and secondary immunization.

The treatment or condition tag for this specimen amounts to: live attenuated yellow fever vaccine strain. Two biological replicates of bulk PBMCs were collected at each blood-draw timepoint. PBMCs were isolated from peripheral blood using a standard Ficoll-Paque protocol. TriZol was used to extract RNA from bulk PBMCs, from CD4 and CD8 fractions, and from dextramer-positive and dextramer-negative fractions. Study-wide findings and limitations: Compared with the primary T-cell response, the secondary T-cell response was faster but weaker, reaching its peak on day 5 rather than on day 15. Because abundant contaminating clonotypes from the bulk population could be contained in FACS-sorted repertoires, computational filtering was required. A small fraction of clonotypes appeared in both the CD4 and CD8 compartments, likely as a result of convergent recombination. After the booster, most of the clones that had expanded following primary vaccination were detected again (around 95% of CD4 and around 88% of CD8), which suggests that memory was broadly maintained. Only a couple of donors were included in the study, so the extent to which the findings can be generalized is limited.

Synthesis of TCR cDNA relied on 5'RACE template switching, a step that introduced a universal primer site along with unique molecular identifiers. Priming for cDNA synthesis came from both the TCR alpha and TCR beta constant segments. Libraries were amplified in two PCR steps, with sample barcodes and sequencing adapters added in the second step. Sequencing of libraries was performed on Illumina HiSeq 2500 (2x100 bp) or NovaSeq (2x150 bp). The authors processed their data as follows. Demultiplexing of reads and collapsing into UMI consensus sequences were performed with MIGEC, and V(D)J alignment was carried out with MiXCR. Clonotypes responding to the vaccine were identified with edgeR on replicate PBMC samples, with the criteria of FDR below 0.01 and a log2 fold change above 5 up to day 15. Each bulk clonotype received a CD4 or CD8 identity based on whether the sequenced CD4 or CD8 repertoire contained that clonotype at higher abundance. The public sequencing data were trimmed at Q25 with fastp and processed into clonotypes with MiXCR by TCRdb, which kept only in-frame beta chains. Rows with one shared CDR3 protein collapse into an entry with the most common genes and DNA. The V and J calls here are based on TCRdb, not the publication. The sample table shows a few hundred thousand distinct CDR3 sequences, and 6% to 8% are seen once. The top ten constitute 15% of the sample.

This clonotype has a count of ten or more. Its antigen target is currently unknown. Base qualities are not recorded, but no much larger clone differs from it by a single base. The source material was PBMCs, sampled 5 days after the yellow fever booster vaccination. The sequence came from a man aged 30-40 years who received the YFV17D yellow fever vaccine.

Here is the DNA: TGCAGCGTAGTACAGGGAAAAACCTACAATGAGCAGTTCTTC. It translates to CSVVQGKTYNEQFF. The chain is made from TRBV29-1 and TRBJ2-1; a weak D assignment points to TRBD1 (6 bases agree). V is shortened by 6 bases, J by 2 bases, and the region joining them spans 14 bases. The CDR3 measures 14 amino acids from cysteine to phenylalanine. CDR3 DNA is the only sequence kept; it has 42 bases, read in frame from the first base. The germline V gene yields SQVTM for CDR1 and ANQGSEA for CDR2.